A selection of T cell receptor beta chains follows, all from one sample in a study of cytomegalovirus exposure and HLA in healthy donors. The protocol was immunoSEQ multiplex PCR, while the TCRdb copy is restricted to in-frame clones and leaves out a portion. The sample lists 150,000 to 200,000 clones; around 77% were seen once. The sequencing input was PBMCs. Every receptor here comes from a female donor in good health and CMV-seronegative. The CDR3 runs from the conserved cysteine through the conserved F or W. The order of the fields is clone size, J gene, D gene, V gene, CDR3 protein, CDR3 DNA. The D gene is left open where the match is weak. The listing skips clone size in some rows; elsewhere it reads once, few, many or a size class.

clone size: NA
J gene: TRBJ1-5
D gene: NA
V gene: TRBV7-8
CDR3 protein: CASSFGQLYSNQPQHF
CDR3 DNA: TGTGCCAGCAGCTTCGGACAGTTATATAGCAATCAGCCCCAGCATTTT

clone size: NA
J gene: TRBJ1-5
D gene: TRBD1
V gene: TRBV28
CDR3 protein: CASSPDRGSQPQHF
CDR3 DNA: TGTGCCAGCAGTCCCGACAGGGGATCTCAGCCCCAGCATTTT

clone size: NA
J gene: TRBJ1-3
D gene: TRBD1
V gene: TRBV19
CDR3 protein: CASLDRGRNTIYF
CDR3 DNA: TGTGCCAGTCTGGACAGGGGAAGAAACACCATATATTTT

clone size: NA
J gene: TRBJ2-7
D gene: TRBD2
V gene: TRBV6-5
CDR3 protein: CASSFSSGRAHEQYF
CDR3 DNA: TGTGCCAGCAGTTTTTCTAGCGGGAGGGCCCACGAGCAGTACTTC

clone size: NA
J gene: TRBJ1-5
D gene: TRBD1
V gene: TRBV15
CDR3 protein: CATSKTGYSNQPQHF
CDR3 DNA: TGTGCCACCAGCAAGACAGGGTATAGCAATCAGCCCCAGCATTTT

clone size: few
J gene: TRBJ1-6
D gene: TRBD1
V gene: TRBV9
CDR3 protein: CASSPLRDRYSPLHF
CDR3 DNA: TGTGCCAGCAGCCCCCTCCGGGACAGATATTCACCCCTCCACTTT

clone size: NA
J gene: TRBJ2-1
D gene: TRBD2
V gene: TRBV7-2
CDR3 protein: CASSPRGSGYYNEQFF
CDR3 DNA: TGTGCCAGCAGCCCCCGGGGTAGCGGGTACTACAATGAGCAGTTCTTC

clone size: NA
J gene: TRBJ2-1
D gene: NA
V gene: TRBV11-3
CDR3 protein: CASSLDPRYNEQFF
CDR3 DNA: TGTGCCAGCAGCTTAGATCCGAGATACAATGAGCAGTTCTTC

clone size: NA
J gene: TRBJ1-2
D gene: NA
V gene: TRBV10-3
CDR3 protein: CAIREDRLFNYGYTF
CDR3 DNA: TGTGCCATCAGGGAGGACAGACTCTTTAACTATGGCTACACCTTC

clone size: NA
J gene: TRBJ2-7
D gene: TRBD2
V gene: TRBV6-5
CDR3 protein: CASSYSGGQTYEQYF
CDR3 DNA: TGTGCCAGCAGTTATAGCGGGGGGCAAACCTACGAGCAGTACTTC

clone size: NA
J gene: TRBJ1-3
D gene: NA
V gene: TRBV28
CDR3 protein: CASIRGNTIYF
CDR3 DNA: TGTGCCAGCATTCGGGGAAACACCATATATTTT

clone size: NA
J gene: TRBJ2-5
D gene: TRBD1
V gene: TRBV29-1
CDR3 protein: CSVPDRAGETQYF
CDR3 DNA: TGCAGCGTCCCGGACAGGGCGGGAGAGACCCAGTACTTC

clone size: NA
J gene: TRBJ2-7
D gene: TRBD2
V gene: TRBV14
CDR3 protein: CASSQGLAGGGEQYF
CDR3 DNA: TGTGCCAGCAGCCAAGGACTAGCGGGAGGAGGAGAGCAGTACTTC

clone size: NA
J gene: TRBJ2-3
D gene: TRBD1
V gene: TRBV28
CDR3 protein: CASGDPGGRGQGTQYF
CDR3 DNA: TGTGCCAGCGGGGATCCCGGCGGCAGGGGGCAGGGTACGCAGTATTTT

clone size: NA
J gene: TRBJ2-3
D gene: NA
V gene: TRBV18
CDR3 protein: CASSPTLAGSTDTQYF
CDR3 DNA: TGTGCCAGCTCACCCACATTAGCAGGGTCTACAGATACGCAGTATTTT

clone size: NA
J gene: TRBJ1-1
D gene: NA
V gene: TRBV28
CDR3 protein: CASSLGVRGKNTEAFF
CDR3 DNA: TGTGCCAGCAGTTTAGGGGTCCGGGGGAAGAACACTGAAGCTTTCTTT

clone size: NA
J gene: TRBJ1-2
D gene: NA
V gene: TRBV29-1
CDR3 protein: CSVESGSEGYTF
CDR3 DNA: TGCAGCGTTGAGAGTGGTTCTGAAGGCTACACCTTC

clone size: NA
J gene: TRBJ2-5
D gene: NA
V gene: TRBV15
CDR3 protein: CATSRDPGQGETQYF
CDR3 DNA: TGTGCCACCAGCAGAGATCCCGGGCAGGGAGAGACCCAGTACTTC

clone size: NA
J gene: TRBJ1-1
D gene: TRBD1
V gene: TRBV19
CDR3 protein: CASSRDRLNTEAFF
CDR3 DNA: TGTGCCAGTAGTAGGGACAGATTGAACACTGAAGCTTTCTTT

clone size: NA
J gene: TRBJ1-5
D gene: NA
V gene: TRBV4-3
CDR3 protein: CASSQEPTYSNQPQHF
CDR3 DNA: TGCGCCAGCAGCCAAGAGCCAACTTATAGCAATCAGCCCCAGCATTTT

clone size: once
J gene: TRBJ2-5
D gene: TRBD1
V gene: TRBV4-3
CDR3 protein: CASSQDLWDRTYF
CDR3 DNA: TGCGCCAGCAGCCAAGATTTGTGGGACAGGACGTACTTC

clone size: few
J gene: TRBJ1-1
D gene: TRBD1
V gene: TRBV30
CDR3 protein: CAWSPPGTVMNTEAFF
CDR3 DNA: TGTGCCTGGAGTCCCCCTGGGACAGTAATGAACACTGAAGCTTTCTTT

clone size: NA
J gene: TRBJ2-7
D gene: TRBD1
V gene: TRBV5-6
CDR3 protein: CASSFIQGAYEQYF
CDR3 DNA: TGTGCCAGCAGCTTTATTCAGGGGGCCTACGAGCAGTACTTC

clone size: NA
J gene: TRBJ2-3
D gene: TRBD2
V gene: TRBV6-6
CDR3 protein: CASSPKAGVGSDTQYF
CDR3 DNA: TGTGCCAGCAGTCCAAAGGCGGGAGTTGGTTCAGATACGCAGTATTTT

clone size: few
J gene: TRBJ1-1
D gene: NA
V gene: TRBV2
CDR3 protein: CASTLQSMNTEAFF
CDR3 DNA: TGTGCCAGCACCTTACAGTCCATGAACACTGAAGCTTTCTTT

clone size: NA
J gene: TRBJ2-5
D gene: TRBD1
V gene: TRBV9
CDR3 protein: CASSEGQDQETQYF
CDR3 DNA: TGTGCCAGCAGCGAGGGACAGGACCAAGAGACCCAGTACTTC

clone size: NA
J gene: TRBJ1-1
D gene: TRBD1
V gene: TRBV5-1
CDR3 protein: CASSWKPGQGDTEAFF
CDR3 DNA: TGCGCCAGCAGCTGGAAACCGGGACAGGGGGACACTGAAGCTTTCTTT

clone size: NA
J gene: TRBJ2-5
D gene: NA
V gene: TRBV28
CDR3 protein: CASRGGGIFGTQYF
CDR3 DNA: TGTGCCAGCAGGGGGGGTGGGATTTTCGGGACCCAGTACTTC

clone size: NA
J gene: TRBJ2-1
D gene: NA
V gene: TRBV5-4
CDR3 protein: CASSLAQDYNEQFF
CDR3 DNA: TGTGCCAGCAGCTTGGCACAGGACTACAATGAGCAGTTCTTC

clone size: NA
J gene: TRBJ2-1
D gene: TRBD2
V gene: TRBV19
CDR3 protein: CASTGLADNEQFF
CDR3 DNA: TGTGCCAGTACCGGACTAGCTGACAATGAGCAGTTCTTC

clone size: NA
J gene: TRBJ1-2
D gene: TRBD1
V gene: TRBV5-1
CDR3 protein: CASSARQGANYGYTF
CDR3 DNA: TGCGCCAGCAGCGCTAGACAGGGGGCTAACTATGGCTACACCTTC

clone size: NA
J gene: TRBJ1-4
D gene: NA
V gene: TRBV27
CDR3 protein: CASSQTGANEKLFF
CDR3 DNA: TGTGCCAGCAGTCAGACAGGAGCCAATGAAAAACTGTTTTTT

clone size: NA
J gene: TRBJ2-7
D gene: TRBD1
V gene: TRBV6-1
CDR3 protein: CASSEVGQGYGEQYF
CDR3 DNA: TGTGCCAGCAGTGAAGTGGGACAGGGGTACGGCGAGCAGTACTTC

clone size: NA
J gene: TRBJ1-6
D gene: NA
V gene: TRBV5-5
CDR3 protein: CASSLQAPQNSPLHF
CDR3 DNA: TGTGCCAGCAGCTTGCAGGCGCCTCAAAATTCACCCCTCCACTTT

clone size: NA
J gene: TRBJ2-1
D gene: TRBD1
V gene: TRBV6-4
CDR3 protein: CASSDAQGAPANEQFF
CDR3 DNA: TGTGCCAGCAGTGACGCGCAGGGGGCGCCGGCCAATGAGCAGTTCTTC

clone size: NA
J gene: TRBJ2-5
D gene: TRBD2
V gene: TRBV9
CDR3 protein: CASSVGPSGEGETQYF
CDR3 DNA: TGTGCCAGCAGCGTAGGTCCTAGCGGGGAAGGGGAGACCCAGTACTTC

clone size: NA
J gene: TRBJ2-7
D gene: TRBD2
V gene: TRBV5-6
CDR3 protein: CASTGGSYEQYF
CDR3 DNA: TGTGCCAGCACCGGGGGGTCCTACGAGCAGTACTTC

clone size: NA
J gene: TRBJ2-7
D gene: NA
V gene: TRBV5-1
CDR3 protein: CASSLEPGLVEQYF
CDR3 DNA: TGCGCCAGCAGCTTGGAGCCAGGGTTGGTCGAGCAGTACTTC

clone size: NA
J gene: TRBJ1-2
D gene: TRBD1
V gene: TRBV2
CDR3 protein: CASIPGQGISGYTF
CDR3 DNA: TGTGCCAGCATCCCGGGACAGGGAATATCTGGCTACACCTTC

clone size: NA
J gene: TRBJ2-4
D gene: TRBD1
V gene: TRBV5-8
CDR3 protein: CASIQGQGNRKNIQYF
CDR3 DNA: TGTGCCAGCATCCAAGGACAGGGTAACCGAAAAAACATTCAGTACTTC

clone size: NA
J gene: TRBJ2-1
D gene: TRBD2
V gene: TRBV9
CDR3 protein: CASSVGRGGSYNEQFF
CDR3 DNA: TGTGCCAGCAGCGTAGGTCGGGGGGGCTCCTACAATGAGCAGTTCTTC

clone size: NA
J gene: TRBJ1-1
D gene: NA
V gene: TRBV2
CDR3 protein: CASSERAGRGTEAFF
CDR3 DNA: TGTGCCAGCAGTGAACGCGCTGGGAGGGGCACTGAAGCTTTCTTT

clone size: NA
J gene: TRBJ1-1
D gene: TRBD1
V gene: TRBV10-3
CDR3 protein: CAIRRQGAWTTEAFF
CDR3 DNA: TGTGCCATCAGGAGACAGGGGGCTTGGACCACTGAAGCTTTCTTT

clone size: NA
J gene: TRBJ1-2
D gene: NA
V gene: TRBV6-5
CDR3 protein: CASSYPGIYGYTF
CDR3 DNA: TGTGCCAGCAGTTACCCCGGGATCTATGGCTACACCTTC

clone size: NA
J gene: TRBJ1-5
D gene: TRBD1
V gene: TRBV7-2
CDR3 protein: CASSLRTGGGQPQHF
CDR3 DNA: TGTGCCAGCAGCCTAAGGACAGGCGGAGGTCAGCCCCAGCATTTT

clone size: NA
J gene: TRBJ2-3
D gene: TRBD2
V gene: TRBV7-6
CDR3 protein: CASSPGLAGPTDTQYF
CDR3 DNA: TGTGCCAGCAGCCCGGGACTAGCGGGGCCCACAGATACGCAGTATTTT

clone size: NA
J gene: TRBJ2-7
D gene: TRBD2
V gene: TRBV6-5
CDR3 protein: CASRRDAGGEQYF
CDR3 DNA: TGTGCCAGCAGGCGGGACGCGGGGGGAGAGCAGTACTTC

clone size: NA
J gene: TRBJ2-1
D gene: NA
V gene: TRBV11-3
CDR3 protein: CASSQTDNEQFF
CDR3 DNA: TGTGCCAGCAGCCAAACGGACAATGAGCAGTTCTTC

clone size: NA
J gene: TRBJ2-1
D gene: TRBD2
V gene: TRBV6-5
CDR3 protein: CASSYNQRGGKQFF
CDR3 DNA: TGTGCCAGCAGTTACAACCAGCGGGGGGGCAAGCAGTTCTTC

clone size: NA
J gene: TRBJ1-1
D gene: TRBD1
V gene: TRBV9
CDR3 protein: CASSGGQGVVNTEAFF
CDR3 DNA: TGTGCCAGCAGCGGGGGACAGGGGGTAGTGAACACTGAAGCTTTCTTT